A selection of T cell receptor beta chains follows, all from one sample in a study of shared clonotypes between healthy human individuals. Profiling relied on immunoSEQ multiplex PCR, and the TCRdb table lists in-frame clones only, not all of them. This repertoire shows 2 million to 2.5 million clones, almost 96% found once; its top ten account for approximately 0.13%. The material sequenced was naive CD4+ T cells sorted from blood. Every receptor here comes from a man aged 18 to 29 in good health. CDR3s include the opening cysteine and the closing phenylalanine or tryptophan. A D gene is named only where the DNA matches it firmly. Clone sizes are given selectively: once, few, many, or a class where the clone is expanded.

j_call: TRBJ1-5; v_call: TRBV6-5; clone_size: -; d_call: TRBD1; cdr3_aa: CASSLRTGWSEPQHF; cdr3_nt: TGTGCCAGCAGTCTTAGGACAGGGTGGTCGGAGCCCCAGCATTTT
j_call: TRBJ2-5; v_call: TRBV19; clone_size: -; d_call: -; cdr3_aa: CASSPDYPQETQYF; cdr3_nt: TGTGCCAGTAGTCCAGACTACCCTCAAGAGACCCAGTACTTC
j_call: TRBJ2-3; v_call: TRBV9; clone_size: -; d_call: -; cdr3_aa: CASSVAPPATDTQYF; cdr3_nt: TGTGCCAGCAGCGTAGCTCCCCCGGCCACAGATACGCAGTATTTT
j_call: TRBJ2-5; v_call: TRBV5-1; clone_size: -; d_call: -; cdr3_aa: CASSPAVKGWEETQYF; cdr3_nt: TGCGCCAGCAGCCCGGCGGTTAAGGGGTGGGAAGAGACCCAGTACTTC
j_call: TRBJ2-1; v_call: TRBV29-1; clone_size: -; d_call: TRBD2; cdr3_aa: CGGGVGNEQFF; cdr3_nt: TGCGGGGGGGGAGTGGGAAATGAGCAGTTCTTC
j_call: TRBJ1-4; v_call: TRBV21-1; clone_size: -; d_call: -; cdr3_aa: CASSNGPRDRFATNEKLFF; cdr3_nt: TGTGCCAGCAGCAATGGTCCCCGCGACAGGTTTGCAACTAATGAAAAACTGTTTTTT
j_call: TRBJ1-4; v_call: TRBV6-5; clone_size: -; d_call: -; cdr3_aa: CASSYRQGNEKLFF; cdr3_nt: TGTGCCAGCAGTTACCGCCAGGGAAATGAAAAACTGTTTTTT
j_call: TRBJ1-1; v_call: TRBV4-3; clone_size: -; d_call: -; cdr3_aa: CASSQDGTPSEAFF; cdr3_nt: TGCGCCAGCAGCCAAGACGGGACACCTTCTGAAGCTTTCTTT
j_call: TRBJ2-5; v_call: TRBV7-6; clone_size: -; d_call: TRBD1; cdr3_aa: CASSERGGLGQYF; cdr3_nt: TGTGCCAGCAGCGAAAGAGGGGGCCTAGGGCAGTACTTC
j_call: TRBJ1-2; v_call: TRBV2; clone_size: -; d_call: -; cdr3_aa: CACHRGAGKQNGYTF; cdr3_nt: TGTGCCTGCCACCGTGGGGCAGGGAAGCAGAATGGCTACACCTTC
j_call: TRBJ2-3; v_call: TRBV10-3; clone_size: -; d_call: TRBD2; cdr3_aa: CAIFGTSGRTDTQYF; cdr3_nt: TGTGCCATCTTCGGGACTAGCGGACGCACAGATACGCAGTATTTT
j_call: TRBJ1-2; v_call: TRBV15; clone_size: -; d_call: -; cdr3_aa: CATSREEGRGYTF; cdr3_nt: TGTGCCACCAGCAGAGAGGAGGGGCGTGGCTACACCTTC
j_call: TRBJ1-5; v_call: TRBV29-1; clone_size: -; d_call: -; cdr3_aa: CSVAGALGQPQHF; cdr3_nt: TGCAGCGTTGCAGGGGCGCTGGGCCAGCCCCAGCATTTT
j_call: TRBJ1-1; v_call: TRBV30; clone_size: -; d_call: -; cdr3_aa: CAWNADTEAFF; cdr3_nt: TGTGCCTGGAACGCAGATACTGAAGCTTTCTTT
j_call: TRBJ2-7; v_call: TRBV30; clone_size: -; d_call: TRBD1; cdr3_aa: CAWSAGTGSGEQYF; cdr3_nt: TGTGCCTGGAGTGCAGGGACAGGTTCGGGGGAGCAGTACTTC
j_call: TRBJ1-4; v_call: TRBV7-9; clone_size: -; d_call: -; cdr3_aa: CASSFGRGLDEKLFF; cdr3_nt: TGTGCCAGCAGCTTTGGTCGAGGGTTGGATGAAAAACTGTTTTTT
j_call: TRBJ1-2; v_call: TRBV7-8; clone_size: -; d_call: -; cdr3_aa: CASSPSSGGPHGYTF; cdr3_nt: TGTGCCAGCAGCCCCAGCTCGGGGGGGCCCCATGGCTACACCTTC
j_call: TRBJ2-1; v_call: TRBV6-1; clone_size: -; d_call: TRBD2; cdr3_aa: CASSDRLAGGHYEQFF; cdr3_nt: TGTGCCAGCAGTGATAGACTAGCGGGAGGGCACTATGAGCAGTTCTTC
j_call: TRBJ1-2; v_call: TRBV7-2; clone_size: -; d_call: TRBD1; cdr3_aa: CASSPVVSTGKHGYTF; cdr3_nt: TGTGCCAGCAGCCCTGTAGTATCGACAGGGAAACATGGCTACACCTTC
j_call: TRBJ2-2; v_call: TRBV18; clone_size: once; d_call: TRBD2; cdr3_aa: CASSRPSGSTGELFF; cdr3_nt: TGTGCCAGCTCACGCCCTAGCGGGAGTACCGGGGAGCTGTTTTTT
j_call: TRBJ2-5; v_call: TRBV15; clone_size: -; d_call: -; cdr3_aa: CATSRVAETQYF; cdr3_nt: TGTGCCACCAGCAGAGTAGCGGAGACCCAGTACTTC
j_call: TRBJ1-1; v_call: TRBV29-1; clone_size: -; d_call: -; cdr3_aa: CSVTGTFNTEAFF; cdr3_nt: TGCAGCGTGACCGGGACCTTTAACACTGAAGCTTTCTTT
j_call: TRBJ1-2; v_call: TRBV28; clone_size: -; d_call: TRBD1; cdr3_aa: CASSVPSLSGGGINYGYTF; cdr3_nt: TGTGCCAGCAGTGTCCCTTCCTTGTCAGGGGGGGGAATAAACTATGGCTACACCTTC
j_call: TRBJ2-7; v_call: TRBV7-2; clone_size: -; d_call: -; cdr3_aa: CASREGPGGGYEQYF; cdr3_nt: TGTGCCAGCAGGGAGGGTCCAGGGGGAGGCTACGAGCAGTACTTC
j_call: TRBJ2-7; v_call: TRBV27; clone_size: -; d_call: -; cdr3_aa: CASSPEGRMGSYEQYF; cdr3_nt: TGTGCCAGCAGCCCTGAGGGCAGGATGGGCTCCTACGAGCAGTACTTC
j_call: TRBJ1-5; v_call: TRBV6-6; clone_size: -; d_call: TRBD1; cdr3_aa: CASSFRLTGFGQPQHF; cdr3_nt: TGTGCCAGCAGTTTCCGTTTGACAGGGTTTGGGCAGCCCCAGCATTTT
j_call: TRBJ2-7; v_call: TRBV19; clone_size: -; d_call: TRBD1; cdr3_aa: CASSAGPGQGAEQYF; cdr3_nt: TGTGCCAGTAGTGCCGGCCCGGGACAGGGAGCCGAGCAGTACTTC
j_call: TRBJ2-1; v_call: TRBV18; clone_size: -; d_call: -; cdr3_aa: CASCQYPQGSSYNEQFF; cdr3_nt: TGTGCCAGCTGCCAGTATCCCCAGGGGAGCTCCTACAATGAGCAGTTCTTC
j_call: TRBJ2-7; v_call: TRBV27; clone_size: -; d_call: -; cdr3_aa: CASSLGSGTYEQYF; cdr3_nt: TGTGCCAGCAGTTTAGGGTCCGGGACCTACGAGCAGTACTTC
j_call: TRBJ1-1; v_call: TRBV5-1; clone_size: -; d_call: -; cdr3_aa: CASSPTWGSGTEAFF; cdr3_nt: TGCGCCAGCAGCCCTACCTGGGGGTCGGGCACTGAAGCTTTCTTT
j_call: TRBJ2-1; v_call: TRBV15; clone_size: -; d_call: TRBD2; cdr3_aa: CATSRDGLANNEQFF; cdr3_nt: TGTGCCACCAGCAGAGACGGACTAGCGAACAATGAGCAGTTCTTC
j_call: TRBJ2-2; v_call: TRBV6-5; clone_size: -; d_call: TRBD1; cdr3_aa: CASSRGQGTTGELFF; cdr3_nt: TGTGCCAGCAGTCGGGGACAGGGAACCACCGGGGAGCTGTTTTTT
j_call: TRBJ1-1; v_call: TRBV19; clone_size: -; d_call: -; cdr3_aa: CASSIPNTEAFF; cdr3_nt: TGTGCCAGTAGTATACCGAACACTGAAGCTTTCTTT
j_call: TRBJ2-2; v_call: TRBV11-3; clone_size: -; d_call: TRBD1; cdr3_aa: CASSPPGTGGGELFF; cdr3_nt: TGTGCCAGCAGCCCGCCAGGGACAGGGGGAGGGGAGCTGTTTTTT
j_call: TRBJ1-2; v_call: TRBV6-6; clone_size: -; d_call: -; cdr3_aa: CASSRNYGYTF; cdr3_nt: TGTGCCAGCAGTCGAAACTATGGCTACACCTTC
j_call: TRBJ2-7; v_call: TRBV10-2; clone_size: -; d_call: -; cdr3_aa: CASSARLSSYEQYF; cdr3_nt: TGCGCCAGCAGTGCCCGCCTATCCTCCTACGAGCAGTACTTC
j_call: TRBJ1-1; v_call: TRBV30; clone_size: few; d_call: -; cdr3_aa: CAWSVSENTEAFF; cdr3_nt: TGTGCCTGGAGTGTTTCTGAGAACACTGAAGCTTTCTTT
j_call: TRBJ2-2; v_call: TRBV5-4; clone_size: -; d_call: -; cdr3_aa: CASSDPSTTGELFF; cdr3_nt: TGTGCCAGCAGTGACCCCTCCACCACCGGGGAGCTGTTTTTT
j_call: TRBJ2-5; v_call: TRBV5-1; clone_size: -; d_call: TRBD1; cdr3_aa: CASSLFGTGLEETQYF; cdr3_nt: TGCGCCAGCAGCTTGTTTGGGACAGGACTTGAGGAGACCCAGTACTTC
j_call: TRBJ1-1; v_call: TRBV6-1; clone_size: -; d_call: -; cdr3_aa: CASSGPPAFF; cdr3_nt: TGTGCCAGCAGCGGCCCACCAGCTTTCTTT
j_call: TRBJ1-1; v_call: TRBV6-1; clone_size: -; d_call: -; cdr3_aa: CASSVVRRGRNTEAFF; cdr3_nt: TGTGCCAGCAGTGTGGTCCGAAGGGGAAGGAACACTGAAGCTTTCTTT
j_call: TRBJ1-6; v_call: TRBV7-9; clone_size: -; d_call: -; cdr3_aa: CASSQQGNLNNSPLHF; cdr3_nt: TGTGCCAGCAGTCAACAGGGAAACCTGAATAATTCACCCCTCCACTTT
j_call: TRBJ2-3; v_call: TRBV11-2; clone_size: -; d_call: -; cdr3_aa: CASSLGGTDTQYF; cdr3_nt: TGTGCCAGCAGCTTAGGTGGCACAGATACGCAGTATTTT
j_call: TRBJ2-3; v_call: TRBV4-2; clone_size: -; d_call: -; cdr3_aa: CASSQGSITDTQYF; cdr3_nt: TGTGCCAGCAGCCAGGGTTCTATCACAGATACGCAGTATTTT
j_call: TRBJ1-5; v_call: TRBV6-5; clone_size: -; d_call: -; cdr3_aa: CASSRDKDQPQHF; cdr3_nt: TGTGCCAGCAGCAGGGACAAGGATCAGCCCCAGCATTTT
j_call: TRBJ2-2; v_call: TRBV11-2; clone_size: -; d_call: TRBD1; cdr3_aa: CASSFSGRGRQVTGELFF; cdr3_nt: TGTGCCAGCAGCTTCTCTGGCAGGGGGCGCCAGGTCACCGGGGAGCTGTTTTTT
j_call: TRBJ2-1; v_call: TRBV7-6; clone_size: -; d_call: -; cdr3_aa: CASSFGGANNEQFF; cdr3_nt: TGTGCCAGCAGCTTTGGGGGAGCTAACAATGAGCAGTTCTTC
j_call: TRBJ1-1; v_call: TRBV11-2; clone_size: -; d_call: -; cdr3_aa: CASSLGDTLEAFF; cdr3_nt: TGTGCCAGCAGCTTAGGGGACACACTCGAAGCTTTCTTT
j_call: TRBJ2-2; v_call: TRBV10-3; clone_size: -; d_call: -; cdr3_aa: CAISGRGDTGELFF; cdr3_nt: TGTGCCATCAGTGGGCGCGGAGACACCGGGGAGCTGTTTTTT
j_call: TRBJ2-7; v_call: TRBV6-5; clone_size: -; d_call: -; cdr3_aa: CASSYSQGYEQYF; cdr3_nt: TGTGCCAGCAGTTACTCCCAGGGTTACGAGCAGTACTTC
j_call: TRBJ1-1; v_call: TRBV29-1; clone_size: -; d_call: -; cdr3_aa: CSVVLNTEAFF; cdr3_nt: TGCAGCGTTGTTCTGAACACTGAAGCTTTCTTT
j_call: TRBJ1-3; v_call: TRBV10-3; clone_size: -; d_call: TRBD1; cdr3_aa: CAAGQGPDTIYF; cdr3_nt: TGTGCCGCTGGACAGGGGCCGGACACCATATATTTT
j_call: TRBJ1-1; v_call: TRBV28; clone_size: once; d_call: -; cdr3_aa: CASSVGPGAFF; cdr3_nt: TGTGCCAGCAGCGTAGGGCCCGGAGCTTTCTTT